A single sample gave rise to the 32 T cell receptor beta chains below, sequenced in a study of cytomegalovirus exposure and HLA in healthy donors. Primers for the PCR totalled 60 Vbeta and 13 Jbeta. The repertoire was sequenced with immunoSEQ multiplex PCR; TCRdb's copy has only in-frame clones and lacks some. The table lists about 160,000 clones, roughly four fifths of them singletons. Sample: PBMCs. Receptors originate from a woman younger than 30 in good health and CMV-seronegative.

This clone was counted between two and nine times. The chain has TRBV11-2 and TRBJ1-1, with D tentatively TRBD1 (6 bases). Germline V gene data show CDR1 as SGHAT and CDR2 as FQNNGV. V shed 4 bases and J shed 7 bases, with 13 bases lying between them. This CDR3 region has 13 residues. CDR3 in DNA: TGTGCCAGCAGCTATTTGACAGGAGGTGAAGCTTTCTTT. Residues: CASSYLTGGEAFF.

As for this clone: The junction departs from germline at one end; a sequencing error may be responsible. The rearrangement links TRBV7-9 to TRBJ2-3; perhaps TRBD2 as D (6 bases). The CDR3 has 16 residues. Germline lookup yields CDR1 SEHNR and CDR2 FQNEAQ (reference sequence). CDR3 amino acids: CSSSLNIGSSTDTQYF. In DNA form, the CDR3 reads TGTTCCAGCAGCTTAAACATCGGGAGTAGCACAGATACGCAGTATTTT.

The sample holds a few counts of this clone. CDR3 nucleotides: TGTGCCAGCAGTTACCGCGACATGGAGGTCTATGGCTACACCTTC. As protein: CASSYRDMEVYGYTF. J is TRBJ1-2 and V is TRBV6-6; D is uncertain. Germline CDR1 MNHNY, CDR2 SVGAGI (reference sequence). CDR3 size: 15 residues. V dropped 2 bases and J dropped 4 bases, with 14 bases sitting between them.

This clone has a single count. The rearrangement links TRBV7-2 to TRBJ1-2; D is unresolved. The CDR3 contains 15 residues. Trimming took off 1 base at V and 2 bases at J, with 11 bases between the two ends. CDR1 and CDR2 from the germline V gene are SGHTA and FQGNSA. The CDR3: CASSLVSHLNYGYTF. CDR3 nucleotides: TGTGCCAGCAGCTTAGTCTCCCATCTAAACTATGGCTACACCTTC.

This chain links TRBV28 with TRBJ1-3; no definite D call. The CDR3 loop spans 15 amino acids. The V end was cut by 5 bases, the J end by 0 bases, with 11 bases between. Germline CDR1 and CDR2: MDHEN and SYDVKM. This CDR3 is CASSARPYSGNTIYF. CDR3 coding DNA: TGTGCCAGCAGTGCGAGGCCCTACTCTGGAAACACCATATATTTT.

The chain employs TRBV2 and TRBJ1-5; a weak D match, TRBD1 (5 bases). V was clipped by 6 bases and J by 2 bases, with 14 bases between them. The germline V gene has CDR1 SNHLY and CDR2 FYNNEI. The CDR3 has 15 residues. CDR3 protein: CASRGLKDGNQPQHF. For the CDR3, the DNA is TGTGCCAGCAGGGGACTTAAGGATGGCAATCAGCCCCAGCATTTT. The full variable domain, in which reference TRBV2 and TRBJ1-5 provide the parts outside the CDR3, is EPEVTQTPSHQVTQMGQEVILRCVPISNHLYFYWYRQILGQKVEFLVSFYNNEISEKSEIFDDQFSVERPDGSNFTLKIRSTKLEDSAMYFCASRGLKDGNQPQHFGDGTRLSIL.

The chain combines TRBV27 with TRBJ2-7; 9 nucleotides align to TRBD2. V dropped 6 bases and J dropped 6; count of bases not matched to a gene: 15. Germline V lookup: CDR1 MNHEY, CDR2 SMNVEV (reference sequence). The CDR3 covers 16 residues. In DNA, the CDR3 is TGTGCCAGCAGCCGGGGGATGGCGGGGGGGCCTCGCGAGCAGTACTTC. This codes for CASSRGMAGGPREQYF.

The chain joins TRBV13 to TRBJ1-6, with a possible D match to TRBD1 (6 bases). Trimming removed 3 bases at V and 10 bases at J, with 13 bases between. This CDR3 region has 14 residues. The germline V gene encodes CDR1 PRHDT and CDR2 FYEKMQ (reference sequence). The DNA for the CDR3 is TGTGCCAGCAGCTTTGGGGGGGCGCGGTCACCCCTCCACTTT. Amino acids: CASSFGGARSPLHF.

The genes are TRBV5-6 and TRBJ1-2, with D hard to call. Germline CDR1 and CDR2: SGHDT and YYEEEE. CDR3 length: 13 residues. V was shortened by 0 bases and J by 7 bases, with 10 bases between the two germline ends. The CDR3 sequence is CASSLVGEGGYTF. The CDR3 DNA follows: TGTGCCAGCAGCTTGGTCGGGGAAGGTGGCTACACCTTC.

The CDR3 reads CASSYQWTGGGEQYF. The CDR3 nucleotides are TGTGCCAGCAGTTACCAATGGACGGGAGGTGGCGAGCAGTACTTC. The chain joins TRBV6-6 to TRBJ2-7; TRBD2 matches at 7 bases. Per germline, CDR1 MNHNY and CDR2 SVGAGI (reference sequence). Losses at the gene ends were 2 bases for V and 6 bases for J; bases not matched to a gene: 10. The CDR3 consists of 15 residues.

This clone was picked up one time. The V and J genes are TRBV5-6 and TRBJ1-1, with TRBD1 identical over 10 bases. The CDR3 contains 16 residues. V gave up 6 bases and J gave up 4 bases; unmatched junction bases: 12. Germline CDR1 and CDR2: SGHDT and YYEEEE. The CDR3 DNA reads as TGTGCCAGCACCCTACCGGGACAGGGGATTAGCACTGAAGCTTTCTTT. Its translation is CASTLPGQGISTEAFF.

J is TRBJ2-4 and V is TRBV6-1, with D possibly matching TRBD1 (6 bases). The germline gives CDR1 MNHNS, CDR2 SASEGT. The CDR3 has 15 residues. The ends were cut back, 4 bases at V and 8 bases at J, with 18 bases in the middle. The CDR3 region is CASSVGGEMGDIQYF. The CDR3, as DNA: TGTGCCAGCAGTGTAGGGGGAGAAATGGGAGACATTCAGTACTTC.

The rearrangement links TRBV11-2 to TRBJ2-1, with 10 nucleotides matching TRBD1. CDR1 and CDR2 from the germline V gene are SGHAT and FQNNGV. Trimming removed 5 bases from V and 5 bases from J; junction bases left unmatched: 6. This CDR3 is built from 15 residues. Here the CDR3 DNA reads TGTGCCAGCAGCGGGACAGGGGCGCGGCACAATGAGCAGTTCTTC. Encoded protein: CASSGTGARHNEQFF.

The chain joins TRBV5-4 to TRBJ2-2, with TRBD1 matching over 8 bases. CDR1 SGHNT and CDR2 YYREEE come from the germline V gene (reference sequence). The length of the CDR3 is 15 residues. After removal of 5 bases from V and 1 base from J, the junction contained 4 bases not matched to a gene. As DNA, the CDR3 is TGTGCCAGCAGGGCCGGGACAGGGAACACCGGGGAGCTGTTTTTT. Its translation is CASRAGTGNTGELFF.

CDR3 sequence reads: CASRSTANYGYTF. Here the CDR3 DNA reads TGTGCCAGCAGGTCGACAGCAAACTATGGCTACACCTTC. This chain connects TRBV28 to TRBJ1-2; D is possibly TRBD1 (5 bases). The V gene's germline CDR1 is MDHEN and CDR2 SYDVKM. The CDR3 consists of 13 residues. Deletions cut 6 bases from V and 2 bases from J, with 10 bases between.

The chain joins TRBV2 to TRBJ1-2; D might be TRBD1 (6 bases). Germline CDR1 and CDR2: SNHLY and FYNNEI. The CDR3 length is 13 residues. The V end lost 3 bases, the J end lost 8 bases, and 13 bases lay between the germline ends. The CDR3 DNA is TGTGCCAGCAGTGAGGGGGGGCAGGGCGGCTACACCTTC. It encodes CASSEGGQGGYTF.

The chain has TRBV5-8 and TRBJ2-2, with a possible D match to TRBD1 (5 bases). Germline V gene data show CDR1 as SGHTS and CDR2 as YDEGEE. The CDR3 length is 15 residues. The ends were cut back, 3 bases at V and 2 bases at J, with 11 bases in the middle. The CDR3 sequence is CASSWWGGNTGELFF. CDR3 coding DNA: TGTGCCAGCAGCTGGTGGGGCGGTAACACCGGGGAGCTGTTTTTT.

The chain employs TRBV7-2 and TRBJ1-1; no firm D call. CDR1 SGHTA and CDR2 FQGNSA come from the germline V gene. The CDR3 contains 13 residues. The V and J ends lost 5 bases and 4 bases respectively, with 11 bases between them. This CDR3 is CASSPRVGTEAFF. The CDR3 DNA reads TGTGCCAGCAGCCCTCGGGTCGGCACTGAAGCTTTCTTT.

J is TRBJ1-1 and V is TRBV6-5; D might be TRBD1 (5 bases). Germline loops: CDR1 MNHEY, CDR2 SVGAGI. The CDR3 sequence is 14 residues long. The V end lost 2 bases, the J end lost 1 base, and 8 bases lay between the germline ends. The CDR3 sequence is CASSYRTGNTEAFF. DNA of the CDR3: TGTGCCAGCAGTTACCGCACAGGGAACACTGAAGCTTTCTTT.

The chain recombines TRBV10-1 with TRBJ2-2; D gene uncertain. The CDR3 covers 15 residues. Per germline, CDR1 WNHNN and CDR2 SYGVQD (reference sequence). Deletions cut 5 bases from V and 0 bases from J, with 10 bases between. CDR3 sequence (DNA): TGCGCCAGCAGTCCACAGTGGACGAACACCGGGGAGCTGTTTTTT. Translated: CASSPQWTNTGELFF.

This chain uses TRBV7-8 with TRBJ2-3; 7 bases are shared with TRBD1. Germline V lookup: CDR1 SGHVS, CDR2 FQNEAQ. The CDR3 length is 16 residues. V dropped 2 bases and J dropped 5; count of bases not matched to a gene: 10. The CDR3 region is CASSLLQGKLIDTQYF. CDR3 coding DNA: TGTGCCAGCAGCTTACTACAGGGGAAATTAATAGATACGCAGTATTTT.

The sample holds a few counts of this clone. Written as DNA, the CDR3 is TGCGCCAGCAGCTTCCGGGACAGGGATCTCTCCGAGCAGTACTTC. Encoded protein: CASSFRDRDLSEQYF. The chain joins TRBV5-1 to TRBJ2-7, with TRBD1 identical over 9 bases. The CDR3 is 15 amino acids. Germline CDR1 and CDR2: SGHRS and YFSETQ. Trimming cost V 2 bases and J 6 bases; bases outside gene matches: 9.

Remarks on this clone: This same CDR3 is encoded by further DNA sequences in the sample. The V and J genes are TRBV5-1 and TRBJ2-7, with 7 bases lining up with TRBD1. The CDR3 is made up of 15 amino acids. Trimming at V came to 0 bases and at J to 0 bases, leaving 3 bases not matched to a gene. Germline V gene lookup returns CDR1 SGHRS and CDR2 YFSETQ. The chain's CDR3 is CASSLVWDSSYEQYF. The CDR3 nucleotides read TGCGCCAGCAGCTTGGTCTGGGACAGCTCCTACGAGCAGTACTTC. Supplemented by reference TRBV5-1 and TRBJ2-7, the full variable domain reads KAGVTQTPRYLIKTRGQQVTLSCSPISGHRSVSWYQQTPGQGLQFLFEYFSETQRNKGNFPGRFSGRQFSNSRSEMNVSTLELGDSALYLCASSLVWDSSYEQYFGPGTRLTVT.

The V gene is TRBV4-1, the J gene TRBJ1-4; possible D gene TRBD1, 5 bases. Trimming left V 4 bases short and J 4 bases short, with 22 bases between. The CDR3 is 18 amino acids. Germline lookup yields CDR1 MGHRA and CDR2 YSYEKL. The CDR3 sequence is CASSRNSELGRNNEKLFF. CDR3 in DNA: TGCGCCAGCAGCCGAAACAGCGAACTGGGGCGGAATAATGAAAAACTGTTTTTT.

This sequence joins TRBV6-5 and TRBJ1-1; D is perhaps TRBD1 (6 bases). V shed 6 bases and J shed 1 base, with 12 bases lying between them. The CDR3 covers 14 residues. Germline values: CDR1 MNHEY, CDR2 SVGAGI. The CDR3 DNA sequence: TGTGCCAGCAGCAGACCGACAGGGAACACTGAAGCTTTCTTT. Translated, it gives CASSRPTGNTEAFF.

The CDR3 reads CASSLSLAESTDTQYF. For the CDR3, the DNA is TGTGCCAGCAGCTTATCACTAGCGGAGAGCACAGATACGCAGTATTTT. The chain is built from TRBV7-9 and TRBJ2-3, with 8 bases fitting TRBD2. The CDR3 contains 16 residues. Germline V lookup: CDR1 SEHNR, CDR2 FQNEAQ (reference sequence). The J segment lost 0 bases and the V segment lost 2 bases, leaving 4 bases of the junction unmatched.

The chain carries TRBV6-1 and TRBJ2-2; D not certain. The CDR3 covers 15 residues. CDR1 and CDR2 (germline): MNHNS, SASEGT. The V end was cut by 3 bases, the J end by 3 bases, with 11 bases between. CDR3 in amino acids: CASSDFPQYTGELFF. The DNA of the CDR3 is TGTGCCAGCAGTGATTTCCCCCAGTACACCGGGGAGCTGTTTTTT.

The chain carries TRBV5-4 and TRBJ1-2; D perhaps matches TRBD1 (6 bases). Trimming took off 3 bases at V and 4 bases at J, with 16 bases between the two ends. CDR1 and CDR2 (germline): SGHNT, YYREEE (reference sequence). The CDR3 has 15 residues. The CDR3 is CASSYGQGSLYGYTF. Here the CDR3 DNA reads TGTGCCAGCAGCTATGGGCAGGGGTCCCTCTATGGCTACACCTTC.

V usage is TRBV6-5 and J usage is TRBJ1-5; 8 positions agree with TRBD1. There are 15 residues in the CDR3. The J segment lost 3 bases and the V segment lost 5 bases, leaving 6 bases of the junction unmatched. In germline, CDR1 is MNHEY, CDR2 SVGAGI. The CDR3 nucleotides read TGTGCCAGCAGTCTCCAGGGGGCGGTCAATCAGCCCCAGCATTTT. Its translation: CASSLQGAVNQPQHF.

The V call is TRBV6-6, the J call TRBJ1-2; TRBD1 matches at 10 bases. This CDR3 has 14 residues. Trimming at V came to 7 bases and at J to 4 bases, leaving 6 bases not matched to a gene. Germline V lookup: CDR1 MNHNY, CDR2 SVGAGI (reference sequence). The CDR3 loop reads CASNPGQGTYGYTF. The CDR3 DNA reads as TGTGCCAGCAACCCGGGACAGGGGACCTATGGCTACACCTTC.

This clone was recorded only once. This rearrangement joins TRBV28 to TRBJ2-7; tentative D call: TRBD1 (5 bases). Germline V gene sequence: CDR1 MDHEN, CDR2 SYDVKM. The V gene lost 11 bases and the J gene lost 0 bases, with 14 bases spanning the gap. The CDR3 is made up of 13 amino acids. The CDR3 is CASYAGNSYEQYF. The CDR3 coding sequence is TGTGCCTCCTACGCAGGGAACTCCTACGAGCAGTACTTC. Full variable domain (remainder filled in from reference TRBV28 and TRBJ2-7): DVKVTQSSRYLVKRTGEKVFLECVQDMDHENMFWYRQDPGLGLRLIYFSYDVKMKEKGDIPEGYSVSREKKERFSLILESASTNQTSMYLCASYAGNSYEQYFGPGTRLTVT.

This chain joins TRBV7-9 and TRBJ2-3; no clear D gene. The CDR3 sequence is 17 residues long. CDR1 and CDR2 (germline): SEHNR, FQNEAQ (reference sequence). V was shortened by 5 bases and J by 0 bases, with 18 bases between the two germline ends. The CDR3 sequence: CASSRRKRPTSTDTQYF. CDR3 DNA sequence: TGTGCCAGCAGCCGTCGGAAGCGACCAACTAGCACAGATACGCAGTATTTT.